This T cell receptor beta chain was identified in a study of cytomegalovirus exposure and HLA in healthy donors. Trimming shortened V by 5 bases and J by 3 bases, and 12 bases separated the two germline ends. Germline CDR1 ENHRY, CDR2 SYGVKD. This CDR3 is built from 14 residues. 13 Jbeta primers and 60 Vbeta primers were used for the PCR. Repertoires were generated with immunoSEQ multiplex PCR, while TCRdb's copy carries only in-frame clones and drops some. Among 150,000 to 200,000 clones listed, around 84% were seen once. This clone was seen a few times. The sample was PBMCs. The chain has TRBV10-3 and TRBJ2-3, with a weak D call TRBD1 (6 bases). This TCR came from a woman aged 18-30 years in good health and CMV-seronegative. For the CDR3, the DNA is TGTGCCATCAGTCTAACCGGACAGACAGATACGCAGTATTTT. Translated, it gives CAISLTGQTDTQYF.